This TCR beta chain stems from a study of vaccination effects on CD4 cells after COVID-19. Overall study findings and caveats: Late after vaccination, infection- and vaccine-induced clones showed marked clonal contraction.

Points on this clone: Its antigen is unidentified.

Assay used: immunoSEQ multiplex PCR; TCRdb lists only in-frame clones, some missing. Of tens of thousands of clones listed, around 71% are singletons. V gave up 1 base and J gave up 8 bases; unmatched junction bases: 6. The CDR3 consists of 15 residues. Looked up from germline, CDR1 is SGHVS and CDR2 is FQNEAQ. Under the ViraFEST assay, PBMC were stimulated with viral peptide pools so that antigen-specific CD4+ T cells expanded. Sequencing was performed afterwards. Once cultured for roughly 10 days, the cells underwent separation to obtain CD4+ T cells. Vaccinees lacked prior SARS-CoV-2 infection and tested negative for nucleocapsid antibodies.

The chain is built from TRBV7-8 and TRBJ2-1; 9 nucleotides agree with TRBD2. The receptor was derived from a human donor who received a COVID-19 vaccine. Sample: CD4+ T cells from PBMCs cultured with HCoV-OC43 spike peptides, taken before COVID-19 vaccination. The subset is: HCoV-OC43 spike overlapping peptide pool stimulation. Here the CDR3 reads CASSLEGGGAYEQFF. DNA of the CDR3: TGTGCCAGCAGCTTAGAAGGCGGGGGGGCCTATGAGCAGTTCTTC.